This is a list of T cell receptor beta chains from one sample in a study of siplizumab effects on memory and regulatory T cells. Profiled with immunoSEQ multiplex PCR; TCRdb holds only in-frame clones, not every one. The sample holds 110,000 or so clones, under 95% seen once. Sequenced material: Tregs sorted from blood. The receptors were gathered from a human donor in good health. The CDR3 runs from the conserved cysteine through the conserved F or W. The D gene is left open where the match is weak. Not every row has a clone size; where given, it reads once, few, many or a size class.

d_gene,j_gene,abundance,v_gene,CDR3aa,CDR3nt
NA,TRBJ2-1,once,TRBV27,CASSLLGTNEQFF,TGTGCCAGCAGTTTGCTCGGGACCAATGAGCAGTTCTTC
NA,TRBJ2-6,NA,TRBV7-2,CASSLAGYSAF,TGTGCCAGCAGCTTAGCGGGCTATTCGGCTTTC
TRBD2,TRBJ2-1,once,TRBV29-1,CSVLPGLASHPFF,TGCAGCGTACTTCCGGGACTAGCTTCTCACCCGTTCTTC
NA,TRBJ2-7,NA,TRBV4-1,CASSLRTNYEQYF,TGCGCCAGCAGCCTCCGGACTAACTACGAGCAGTACTTC
NA,TRBJ2-4,NA,TRBV2,CASGKQGAKNIQYF,TGTGCCAGCGGTAAACAGGGAGCTAAAAACATTCAGTACTTC
NA,TRBJ2-5,NA,TRBV7-6,CASSLGQGETQYF,TGTGCCAGCAGCTTAGGGCAGGGGGAGACCCAGTACTTC
TRBD1,TRBJ2-3,NA,TRBV5-1,CASTWTGGDTQYF,TGCGCCAGCACTTGGACAGGGGGAGATACGCAGTATTTT
NA,TRBJ2-3,NA,TRBV7-2,CASSFSYTQYF,TGTGCCAGCAGCTTCTCATATACGCAGTATTTT
NA,TRBJ1-5,NA,TRBV10-3,CATRDLLIHQPQHF,TGTGCCACCCGCGATTTGTTAATCCATCAGCCCCAGCATTTT
NA,TRBJ1-1,NA,TRBV2,CASSVAYTEAFF,TGTGCCAGCAGTGTGGCGTACACTGAAGCTTTCTTT
NA,TRBJ1-6,NA,TRBV11-2,CASSLDGGGLYNSPLHF,TGTGCCAGCAGCTTAGATGGCGGGGGGCTCTATAATTCACCCCTCCACTTT
NA,TRBJ2-1,NA,TRBV5-6,CASRRSGSYNEQFF,TGTGCCAGCAGGCGGAGCGGTAGCTACAATGAGCAGTTCTTC
NA,TRBJ2-2,NA,TRBV27,CASSHRTLLNTGELFF,TGTGCCAGCAGTCATAGGACCCTTTTGAACACCGGGGAGCTGTTTTTT
NA,TRBJ2-3,NA,TRBV5-1,CASFWGAVDDTQYF,TGCGCCAGCTTCTGGGGGGCAGTAGACGATACGCAGTATTTT
TRBD1,TRBJ2-7,NA,TRBV5-1,CASSLALGQGEQYF,TGCGCCAGCAGCTTGGCCCTTGGACAGGGCGAGCAGTACTTC
NA,TRBJ2-2,NA,TRBV6-5,CASSYTPNTGELFF,TGTGCCAGCAGTTACACACCGAACACCGGGGAGCTGTTTTTT
TRBD2,TRBJ2-7,NA,TRBV9,CASSVSGGPTYEQYF,TGTGCCAGCAGCGTTAGCGGGGGCCCTACCTACGAGCAGTACTTC
NA,TRBJ1-2,once,TRBV7-9,CASSYQYRGYTF,TGTGCCAGCAGCTACCAGTACAGAGGCTACACCTTC
NA,TRBJ1-5,NA,TRBV19,CASRASDVSNQPQHF,TGTGCCAGTAGGGCCTCGGACGTTAGCAATCAGCCCCAGCATTTT
NA,TRBJ1-6,NA,TRBV6-5,CASRNRYNSPLHF,TGTGCCAGCAGGAACAGATATAATTCACCCCTCCACTTT
NA,TRBJ1-1,NA,TRBV7-8,CASSLGRLNTEAFF,TGTGCCAGCAGCTTGGGACGGTTGAACACTGAAGCTTTCTTT
TRBD1,TRBJ1-5,once,TRBV6-6,CASTDRAGNQPQHF,TGTGCCAGCACGGACAGGGCGGGCAATCAGCCCCAGCATTTT
NA,TRBJ1-3,NA,TRBV7-8,CASSLALGVSGNTIYF,TGTGCCAGCAGCTTAGCTTTGGGGGTCTCTGGAAACACCATATATTTT
NA,TRBJ2-5,NA,TRBV7-9,CASCLTSGVPTQYF,TGTGCCAGCTGCCTTACCTCTGGGGTTCCGACCCAGTACTTC
NA,TRBJ2-5,NA,TRBV18,CASSPRGLRETQYF,TGTGCCAGCTCACCAAGAGGGTTGAGGGAGACCCAGTACTTC
NA,TRBJ2-7,NA,TRBV6-6,CASRAQGSYEQYF,TGTGCCAGCAGGGCCCAGGGTTCCTACGAGCAGTACTTC
NA,TRBJ1-1,once,TRBV27,CASRRELLNTEAFF,TGTGCCAGCAGGCGAGAGCTACTGAACACTGAAGCTTTCTTT
NA,TRBJ1-6,NA,TRBV30,CAWIKSRTESPLHF,TGTGCCTGGATAAAGTCCCGCACGGAGTCACCCCTCCACTTT
NA,TRBJ2-1,NA,TRBV6-6,CASSPQLTGYNEQFF,TGTGCCAGCAGTCCTCAATTGACTGGCTACAATGAGCAGTTCTTC
NA,TRBJ2-3,NA,TRBV2,CASSGGVLVVTDTQYF,TGTGCCAGCAGTGGGGGGGTACTAGTCGTGACAGATACGCAGTATTTT
NA,TRBJ2-3,NA,TRBV7-6,CASSSGTDTQYF,TGTGCCAGCAGCTCAGGCACAGATACGCAGTATTTT
NA,TRBJ1-5,NA,TRBV15,CATSRRLLPLTGGNQPQHF,TGTGCCACCAGCAGACGTCTGCTTCCTCTGACGGGCGGTAATCAGCCCCAGCATTTT
NA,TRBJ1-1,NA,TRBV18,CASLGLPNTEAFF,TGTGCCAGCCTGGGACTACCGAACACTGAAGCTTTCTTT
NA,TRBJ2-3,NA,TRBV7-9,CASSFSSLTDTQYF,TGTGCCAGCAGCTTTTCTAGTCTCACAGATACGCAGTATTTT
NA,TRBJ2-3,NA,TRBV7-9,CASSSSEGGDTQYF,TGTGCCAGCAGTTCCAGTGAGGGTGGGGATACGCAGTATTTT
NA,TRBJ1-2,NA,TRBV27,CASSSRGTRGHYGYTF,TGTGCCAGCAGTTCCCGTGGGACACGGGGGCACTATGGCTACACCTTC
NA,TRBJ1-2,NA,TRBV7-9,CASSLGEQFFGYTF,TGTGCCAGCAGCTTAGGCGAACAGTTCTTTGGCTACACCTTC
NA,TRBJ2-2,NA,TRBV7-9,CATNARNTGELFF,TGTGCCACTAACGCAAGGAACACCGGGGAGCTGTTTTTT
NA,TRBJ2-3,NA,TRBV10-3,CAISARVVLDTQYF,TGTGCCATCAGTGCCAGGGTCGTCTTGGATACGCAGTATTTT
NA,TRBJ1-1,NA,TRBV6-6,CASTDSGRGTEAFF,TGTGCCAGCACCGACTCGGGGAGAGGCACTGAAGCTTTCTTT
NA,TRBJ1-1,NA,TRBV19,CASQARAWGTNTEAFF,TGTGCCAGTCAGGCACGGGCATGGGGGACGAACACTGAAGCTTTCTTT
NA,TRBJ2-1,few,TRBV6-6,CASRAYNEQFF,TGTGCCAGCAGGGCGTACAATGAGCAGTTCTTC
NA,TRBJ1-1,few,TRBV11-3,CASSLGPNTEAFF,TGTGCCAGCAGCTTAGGGCCCAACACTGAAGCTTTCTTT
NA,TRBJ1-1,NA,TRBV18,CASSPISNTEAFF,TGTGCCAGCTCACCGATCTCCAACACTGAAGCTTTCTTT
NA,TRBJ2-4,NA,TRBV18,CASSPLGLAVAKNIQYF,TGTGCCAGCTCACCACTCGGGTTAGCGGTAGCCAAAAACATTCAGTACTTC
TRBD2,TRBJ2-3,NA,TRBV2,CASSEAVLAGGRDTDTQYF,TGTGCCAGCAGTGAAGCTGTCCTAGCGGGGGGGCGGGACACAGATACGCAGTATTTT
TRBD1,TRBJ2-7,NA,TRBV5-1,CASSLRDRARTGAYEQYF,TGCGCCAGCAGCCTCCGGGACAGGGCACGTACTGGAGCCTACGAGCAGTACTTC